This T cell receptor beta chain was recovered during a study of T cell repertoires in cytomegalovirus infection. Study-wide background: Signatures in public TCR beta sequences pointed to both CMV infection and matching HLA type. General study findings and limits: Cumulated frequencies of public TCR beta families served to identify carriers of CMV plus the relevant HLA. HLA-C-restricted TCR beta clonotypes specific for CMV led the ex vivo response.

Concerning this clonotype: Its antigen remains unidentified.

TCRdb reprocessed the reads via MiXCR and lists one record per CDR3 protein. Of roughly 320,000 distinct CDR3 sequences in the sample, more than 9% were seen once. The CDR3 contains 17 residues. Looked up from germline, CDR1 is MNHEY and CDR2 is SVGEGT. Unmatched junction bases numbered 16, after V lost 7 bases and J lost 6 bases. This clonotype originated in a human donor in good health (CMV status not recorded). Some clones in this sample may be carry-over from other donors' samples. This chain connects TRBV6-2 or TRBV6-3 to TRBJ2-1; 9 bases are shared with TRBD2. Sequencing input: PBMCs. The CDR3 DNA sequence: TGTGCCAGCACCTCACTCTTAGCGGGAGAACCGCGCAATGAGCAGTTCTTC. Translated: CASTSLLAGEPRNEQFF.